Following are 6 T cell receptor beta chains from one sample sequenced in a study of human T cells and chemical hapten exposure (dated by TCRdb to about 2021). The time point tag for this specimen amounts to: pre-sensitization, week 0. The treatment or condition label of this sample denotes: therapeutic diphenylcyclopropenone sensitization with weekly scalp DPC. Libraries were built with RACE. TCRdb names NextSeq 500 as the instrument used. TCRdb cleaned the public reads at Q25 with fastp, built clones with MiXCR and kept in-frame beta chains. When rows share a CDR3 protein, they turn into one entry using the most common DNA and genes. The sample table records some 250,000 distinct CDR3 sequences; around 7% of these occur just once. The ten biggest clones cover more than 0.95% of the sample. The input for sequencing was whole blood, taken in connection with sensitization to the hapten diphenylcyclopropenone (DPC). The origin of the receptors is a young man with alopecia areata. Some clones in this sample may be carry-over from other donors' samples.

CDR3 DNA sequence: TGCAGTGCTAAGCGGGGCAGAAGTGAAAAACTGTTTTTT. The encoded protein is CSAKRGRSEKLFF. The chain couples TRBV20-1 to TRBJ1-4, with D possibly TRBD1 on 5 matching bases. This CDR3 spans 13 amino acids. Trimming pared 4 bases from V and 7 bases from J, leaving 13 bases between. In germline, CDR1 is DFQATT, CDR2 SNEGSKA (reference sequence).

V is TRBV7-8 and J is TRBJ2-1; 13 nucleotides align to TRBD2. CDR1 is SGHVS and CDR2 is FQNEAQ in the germline V gene. V shed 6 bases and J 6 bases; nucleotides not matched to a gene: 14. This CDR3 is 18 amino acids long. The CDR3 DNA reads as TGTGCCAGCAGGTTTAAAACACGACTAGCGGGGGGAGGCAATGAGCAGTTCTTC. Its protein product is CASRFKTRLAGGGNEQFF.

This clonotype appeared a few times. The chain joins TRBV28 to TRBJ2-3; D may match TRBD1 or TRBD2 (5 bases each). Trimming removed 2 bases at V and 5 bases at J, with 8 bases between. The CDR3 contains 13 residues. Germline V lookup: CDR1 MDHEN, CDR2 SYDVKM. The CDR3 nucleotides read TGTGCCAGCAGTTTAATTGGGGGAGATACGCAGTATTTT. This sequence encodes CASSLIGGDTQYF.

This clonotype was recorded a few times. The chain joins TRBV29-1 to TRBJ1-1; possible D gene TRBD1, 5 bases. Germline CDR1 is SQVTM and CDR2 is ANQGSEA. This CDR3 is built from 16 residues. The V end was cut by 1 base, the J end by 0 bases, with 15 bases between. CDR3 residues: CSVEGGQGLVNTEAFF. In nucleotides, the CDR3 is TGCAGCGTTGAAGGCGGGCAGGGCCTCGTGAACACTGAAGCTTTCTTT.

The CDR3 here is CATTASSYNSPLHF. In DNA, the CDR3 is TGTGCCACGACCGCGAGCTCCTATAATTCACCCCTCCACTTT. The chain uses TRBV2 and TRBJ1-6; D uncertain. From germline, CDR1 is SNHLY and CDR2 FYNNEI. Trimming took 10 bases from V and 0 from J, leaving 10 bases between them. The CDR3 extends over 14 amino acids.

This clonotype was detected only a few times. The CDR3 reads CASSQYAAANYGYTF. The CDR3 DNA reads TGCGCCAGCAGCCAATATGCAGCGGCTAACTATGGCTACACCTTC. The rearrangement uses TRBV4-3 and TRBJ1-2; no definite D call. The CDR3 contains 15 residues. Trimming took 2 bases from V and 0 from J, leaving 10 bases between them. CDR1 LGHNA and CDR2 YSLEER come from the germline V gene.